Listed here is a single T cell receptor beta chain. The antigen remains undetermined. This CDR3 region has 14 residues. Germline lookup yields CDR1 SSHAT and CDR2 FNYEAQ (reference sequence). Trimming left V 2 bases short and J 6 bases short, with 12 bases between. This entry is derived from a study of CD8 T cells in Susac syndrome. An amount of RNA that ranged from 0.5 to 1 ug was reverse transcribed with random hexamers. By means of immunoSEQ multiplex PCR, TCR beta CDR3 spanning 54 Vbeta and 13 Jbeta underwent amplification. TCRdb independently ran MiXCR on the immunoSEQ multiplex PCR reads; one entry per CDR3 protein. This table has about 130,000 distinct CDR3 sequences, 85% to 95% appearing once. The multiple sclerosis control group was made up of treatment-naive patients with stable or active relapsing-remitting disease. Negative isolation was applied to CD8+ and CD4+ T cells, and FACS enrichment was applied to TEMRA cells.

Whole-study results and caveats: A relatively small number of individuals underwent TCR sequencing and HLA analysis.

This chain links TRBV7-7 with TRBJ2-3; weak D call: TRBD2 (5 bases). Sequenced: CD8+ T cells from PBMCs. The receptor was derived from a human donor with multiple sclerosis. The chain's CDR3 is CASSLSDTGDTQYF. The DNA of the CDR3 is TGTGCCAGCAGCTTAAGCGACACGGGGGATACGCAGTATTTT.